This is a list of T cell receptor beta chains from one sample in a study of T cell responses to AZD1222 COVID-19 vaccine. Assay used: immunoSEQ multiplex PCR; TCRdb lists only in-frame clones, some missing. The data show about 160,000 clones, 75% to 95% seen once. Source: peripheral blood, taken 28 days after the second AZD1222 dose. Receptors originate from an adult who received the AZD1222 COVID-19 vaccine. CDR3s include the opening cysteine and the closing phenylalanine or tryptophan. The D gene is left open where the match is weak. The size of a clone is reported for some rows only, either as once, few or many, or as a class for expanded clones.

v_call	clone_size	j_call	d_call	cdr3_nt	cdr3_aa
TRBV19	few	TRBJ1-5	TRBD1	TGTGCCAGTAGCCCAGGAACAGGGGGAGGTCAGCCCCAGCATTTT	CASSPGTGGGQPQHF
TRBV5-6	.	TRBJ1-4	TRBD1	TGTGCCAGCAGCTTGAACAGGGGACATGAAAAACTGTTTTTT	CASSLNRGHEKLFF
TRBV2	.	TRBJ1-3	.	TGTGCCAGCAGAGATCGGGTATTAGGGAACACCATATATTTT	CASRDRVLGNTIYF
TRBV24-1	.	TRBJ1-5	.	TGTGCCACCAGTGTGGGGGGCGATCAGCCCCAGCATTTT	CATSVGGDQPQHF
TRBV7-6	.	TRBJ1-5	.	TGTGCCAGCAGCAAAGAGGGCCGTAATAGCAATCAGCCCCAGCATTTT	CASSKEGRNSNQPQHF
TRBV15	few	TRBJ2-5	.	TGTGCCACCAGCAGAGACCCGGGACCACAAGAGACCCAGTACTTC	CATSRDPGPQETQYF
TRBV6-2/TRBV6-3	.	TRBJ1-5	.	TGTGCCAGCAGTTACTTTAGGTCTCAGCCCCAGCATTTT	CASSYFRSQPQHF
TRBV5-1	.	TRBJ2-1	.	TGCGCCAGCAGCTCCGGTTACAATGAGCAGTTCTTC	CASSSGYNEQFF
TRBV6-5	.	TRBJ1-5	.	TGTGCCAGCAGCAGGGAGGGATATAGCAATCAGCCCCAGCATTTT	CASSREGYSNQPQHF
TRBV29-1	.	TRBJ1-3	.	TGCAGCGTCCCGCGAGGAAACACCATATATTTT	CSVPRGNTIYF
TRBV7-9	.	TRBJ2-5	.	TGTGCCAGCAGCTTAGTTGGAGGGGGAGAGACCCAGTACTTC	CASSLVGGGETQYF
TRBV5-1	once	TRBJ2-7	.	TGCGCCAGCAGCCTCGCTCCCGGGACGACGATCTACGAGCAGTACTTC	CASSLAPGTTIYEQYF
TRBV11-3	.	TRBJ2-1	.	TGTGCCAGCAGCGGTCCGAGCAATGAGCAGTTCTTC	CASSGPSNEQFF
TRBV19	once	TRBJ2-3	.	TGTGCCAGTCGGGAGTTAAGCACAGATACGCAGTATTTT	CASRELSTDTQYF
TRBV30	.	TRBJ1-6	.	TGTGCCTGGAGTGGTGGGACGGCGAGCTTTAGCTCCTATAATTCACCCCTCCACTTT	CAWSGGTASFSSYNSPLHF
TRBV6-2/TRBV6-3	few	TRBJ1-3	TRBD1	TGTGCCAGCAGTTCCATATGGGACAGGACGCCAAACACCATATATTTT	CASSSIWDRTPNTIYF
TRBV7-9	.	TRBJ2-7	TRBD2	TGTGCCAGCAGCATCCTAGCGGGGGCCGCTAAACCTTACGAGCAGTACTTC	CASSILAGAAKPYEQYF
TRBV5-1	.	TRBJ1-1	.	TGCGCCAGCAGCCCCATTCAGGGTATGAACACTGAAGCTTTCTTT	CASSPIQGMNTEAFF
TRBV2	.	TRBJ2-7	.	TGTGCCAGCACTTCTGGGTTCCCCTACGAGCAGTACTTC	CASTSGFPYEQYF
TRBV5-4	.	TRBJ2-5	TRBD2	TGTGCCAGCAGCTTGGAAGCGGGGGGACAAGAGACCCAGTACTTC	CASSLEAGGQETQYF
TRBV29-1	.	TRBJ2-7	.	TGCAGCGTTGGGGGATTTACCGGGGACCTCGCGAGTCAGGAGCAGTACTTC	CSVGGFTGDLASQEQYF
TRBV5-1	.	TRBJ1-5	.	TGCGCCAGCAGCTTGAATCCGGCCCAGCGCAATCAGCCCCAGCATTTT	CASSLNPAQRNQPQHF
TRBV6-5	.	TRBJ2-6	.	TGTGCCAGCGCGATGAGTGGGGCCAACGTCCTGACTTTC	CASAMSGANVLTF
TRBV28	.	TRBJ1-1	.	TGTGCCAGCAGTTTATTCAAAACAGGGAGGGCTGAAGCTTTCTTT	CASSLFKTGRAEAFF